A selection of T cell receptor beta chains follows, all from one sample in a study of EBV T-cell therapy then PD-1 blockade in nasopharyngeal carcinoma. These receptors have no identified antigens. Sequenced by immunoSEQ multiplex PCR; TCRdb stores in-frame clones only, minus some. The sample consists of about 17,000 clones, 75% to 90% of them appearing once. This material consisted of CD8+ T cells from blood, taken at day 0 from a patient whose treatment included autologous EBV-specific T cells and nivolumab. The receptors originated from a middle-aged man with nasopharyngeal carcinoma. CDR3s include the opening cysteine and the closing phenylalanine or tryptophan. The D gene is left open where the match is weak. Size tells how often a clone was seen (once, few, many) or the class of an expanded clone, and some rows leave it out.

d_gene: NA; abundance: NA; v_gene: TRBV5-1; j_gene: TRBJ2-7; CDR3nt: TGCGCCAGCAGCTTGGTTCGTGGTACAGGGACCTACGAGCAGTACTTC; CDR3aa: CASSLVRGTGTYEQYF
d_gene: NA; abundance: NA; v_gene: TRBV7-2; j_gene: TRBJ2-1; CDR3nt: TGTGCCAGCAGCTTAAGAGCGGGCCCAACCTACAATGAGCAGTTCTTC; CDR3aa: CASSLRAGPTYNEQFF
d_gene: NA; abundance: NA; v_gene: TRBV20-1; j_gene: TRBJ2-7; CDR3nt: TGCAGTGCTAGAGTAGGGTACGAGCAGTACTTC; CDR3aa: CSARVGYEQYF
d_gene: TRBD1; abundance: NA; v_gene: TRBV5-1; j_gene: TRBJ2-2; CDR3nt: TGCGCCAGCAGCTGGGCGGACCGGGACAGGGCCACCGGGGAGCTGTTTTTT; CDR3aa: CASSWADRDRATGELFF
d_gene: NA; abundance: NA; v_gene: TRBV7-9; j_gene: TRBJ2-1; CDR3nt: TGTGCCAGCAGCACCGGACCCCTGGGGAATGAGCAGTTCTTC; CDR3aa: CASSTGPLGNEQFF
d_gene: NA; abundance: NA; v_gene: TRBV30; j_gene: TRBJ1-6; CDR3nt: TGTGCCTGGAACAGGGATTATAATTCACCCCTCCACTTT; CDR3aa: CAWNRDYNSPLHF
d_gene: TRBD2; abundance: NA; v_gene: TRBV29-1; j_gene: TRBJ2-3; CDR3nt: TGCAGCGTAAAGAAGGGACTAGCGGGGGGAGCCACAGATACGCAGTATTTT; CDR3aa: CSVKKGLAGGATDTQYF
d_gene: NA; abundance: NA; v_gene: TRBV27; j_gene: TRBJ2-1; CDR3nt: TGTGCCAGCAGTGCCTACGCCCAGGGGAATGAGCAGTTCTTC; CDR3aa: CASSAYAQGNEQFF
d_gene: TRBD2; abundance: NA; v_gene: TRBV6-5; j_gene: TRBJ2-1; CDR3nt: TGTGCCACCAGTCCGGCTAGCGGGGGACAGAGTGAGCAGTTCTTC; CDR3aa: CATSPASGGQSEQFF
d_gene: TRBD1; abundance: once; v_gene: TRBV4-1; j_gene: TRBJ2-7; CDR3nt: TGCGCCAGCAGCCAAGGTACGGACAGGGCCTACGAGCAGTACTTC; CDR3aa: CASSQGTDRAYEQYF
d_gene: NA; abundance: NA; v_gene: TRBV7-9; j_gene: TRBJ2-1; CDR3nt: TGTGCCAGCAGCGCCCCGACAGTGAATGAGCAGTTCTTC; CDR3aa: CASSAPTVNEQFF
d_gene: NA; abundance: NA; v_gene: TRBV24-1; j_gene: TRBJ2-2; CDR3nt: TGTGCCACCAGTGGAAGGCGGGACACCGGGGAGCTGTTTTTT; CDR3aa: CATSGRRDTGELFF
d_gene: NA; abundance: few; v_gene: TRBV9; j_gene: TRBJ1-1; CDR3nt: TGTGCCAGCAGCGTAGATGGACTCGCGAACACTGAAGCTTTCTTT; CDR3aa: CASSVDGLANTEAFF
d_gene: NA; abundance: NA; v_gene: TRBV6-4; j_gene: TRBJ1-5; CDR3nt: TGTGCCAGCAGTGACGAGGCCTCGCATCAGCCCCAGCATTTT; CDR3aa: CASSDEASHQPQHF
d_gene: NA; abundance: NA; v_gene: TRBV27; j_gene: TRBJ2-7; CDR3nt: TGTGCCAGCAGTATGGGCAGGGGACCCTACGAGCAGTACTTC; CDR3aa: CASSMGRGPYEQYF
d_gene: TRBD1; abundance: NA; v_gene: TRBV28; j_gene: TRBJ1-2; CDR3nt: TGTGCCAGCAGTTTGGACAGGGCGGCTGGCTACACCTTC; CDR3aa: CASSLDRAAGYTF
d_gene: NA; abundance: NA; v_gene: TRBV27; j_gene: TRBJ1-6; CDR3nt: TGTGCCAGCAGCTCCTATAATTCACCCCTCCACTTT; CDR3aa: CASSSYNSPLHF
d_gene: TRBD1; abundance: NA; v_gene: TRBV6-5; j_gene: TRBJ2-2; CDR3nt: TGTGCCAGCAGCCCACAGGGGTTGGGGGAGCTGTTTTTT; CDR3aa: CASSPQGLGELFF
d_gene: TRBD1; abundance: NA; v_gene: TRBV19; j_gene: TRBJ1-2; CDR3nt: TGTGCCAGTAGGGGGACAGGGCATGGCTACACCTTC; CDR3aa: CASRGTGHGYTF
d_gene: TRBD1; abundance: NA; v_gene: TRBV5-6; j_gene: TRBJ2-1; CDR3nt: TGTGCCAGCAGCTTCAGCAGGGGACAGTCCTATGAGCAGTTCTTC; CDR3aa: CASSFSRGQSYEQFF
d_gene: TRBD1; abundance: NA; v_gene: TRBV7-9; j_gene: TRBJ1-2; CDR3nt: TGTGCCAGTAGGGACAGAGACTATGGCTACACCTTC; CDR3aa: CASRDRDYGYTF
d_gene: NA; abundance: NA; v_gene: TRBV4-3; j_gene: TRBJ2-1; CDR3nt: TGCGCCAGCAGCCAAGATCAGGGGCTCGGATACAATGAGCAGTTCTTC; CDR3aa: CASSQDQGLGYNEQFF
d_gene: TRBD1; abundance: NA; v_gene: TRBV5-1; j_gene: TRBJ1-1; CDR3nt: TGCGCCAGCAGCCCCCCGACAGGGGCTTTGAACACTGAAGCTTTCTTT; CDR3aa: CASSPPTGALNTEAFF
d_gene: NA; abundance: NA; v_gene: TRBV12-3/TRBV12-4; j_gene: TRBJ2-7; CDR3nt: TGTGCCAGCAGTCTCACTTTCTACGAGCAGTACTTC; CDR3aa: CASSLTFYEQYF
d_gene: NA; abundance: NA; v_gene: TRBV6-5; j_gene: TRBJ1-1; CDR3nt: TGTGCCAGCAGTTACTCGATTGAGACAGGGAACACTGAAGCTTTCTTT; CDR3aa: CASSYSIETGNTEAFF
d_gene: NA; abundance: NA; v_gene: TRBV7-9; j_gene: TRBJ2-7; CDR3nt: TGTGCCAGCAGCTCGGCGTACGAGCAGTACTTC; CDR3aa: CASSSAYEQYF
d_gene: NA; abundance: NA; v_gene: TRBV7-8; j_gene: TRBJ2-5; CDR3nt: TGTGCCAGCAGCGTAGCTAAGTACACGACGATCCGTCGGATGGAGACCCAGTACTTC; CDR3aa: CASSVAKYTTIRRMETQYF
d_gene: TRBD1; abundance: NA; v_gene: TRBV7-8; j_gene: TRBJ1-4; CDR3nt: TGTGCCAGCAGCATGACGACAGGGGAGGTTGAAAAACTGTTTTTT; CDR3aa: CASSMTTGEVEKLFF
d_gene: TRBD2; abundance: NA; v_gene: TRBV7-8; j_gene: TRBJ2-3; CDR3nt: TGTGCCAGCAGCTTAATTTGGCGGGGGGGCACAGATACGCAGTATTTT; CDR3aa: CASSLIWRGGTDTQYF
d_gene: TRBD1; abundance: once; v_gene: TRBV7-8; j_gene: TRBJ2-4; CDR3nt: TGTGCCAGCAGCCCGGGCTGGTCCACGACAGGGGCCAAAAACATTCAGTACTTC; CDR3aa: CASSPGWSTTGAKNIQYF
d_gene: NA; abundance: NA; v_gene: TRBV7-9; j_gene: TRBJ2-3; CDR3nt: TGTGCCAGCAGCGAGGCCTTGGGAGATACGCAGTATTTT; CDR3aa: CASSEALGDTQYF
d_gene: TRBD2; abundance: NA; v_gene: TRBV19; j_gene: TRBJ2-3; CDR3nt: TGTGCCAGTAGTATCAGTCGGGGGGGGGCAGATACGCAGTATTTT; CDR3aa: CASSISRGGADTQYF
d_gene: TRBD1; abundance: NA; v_gene: TRBV24-1; j_gene: TRBJ1-5; CDR3nt: TGTGCCACCAGTGTCGCAACCAGGGGGGTCAATCAGCCCCAGCATTTT; CDR3aa: CATSVATRGVNQPQHF
d_gene: NA; abundance: NA; v_gene: TRBV9; j_gene: TRBJ2-1; CDR3nt: TGTGCCAGCAGCGTAGGAGGACGGATCAATGAGCAGTTCTTC; CDR3aa: CASSVGGRINEQFF